Below are 14 T cell receptor beta chains sequenced from a single sample in a study of PD-1 blockade in classical Hodgkin lymphoma. Patients all relapsed after autologous stem cell transplantation, and there was variation in brentuximab vedotin exposure. From thawed PBMCs, CD4+ T cells were purified using magnetic negative selection. The repertoire was sequenced with immunoSEQ multiplex PCR; TCRdb's copy has only in-frame clones and lacks some. The data contain thousands of clones, around 87% of them seen just once; the ten biggest clones take up 28%. Here the sequenced sample was CD4+ T cells from blood, taken at baseline. The receptors stem from a human donor with classical Hodgkin lymphoma.

The rearrangement uses TRBV5-1 and TRBJ2-6, with D unclear. Per the germline V gene, CDR1 is SGHRS and CDR2 is YFSETQ. V dropped 5 bases and J dropped 0 bases, with 15 bases sitting between them. This CDR3 region has 17 residues. Here the CDR3 DNA reads TGCGCCAGCAGTCCGCGTGGTAGTCTCTCTGGGGCCAACGTCCTGACTTTC. Protein: CASSPRGSLSGANVLTF.

There are a few counts of this clone. Additional DNA sequences in this sample encode the identical CDR3. V and J are TRBV7-2 and TRBJ2-7; D unclear. CDR1 is SGHTA and CDR2 is FQGNSA in the germline V gene. The CDR3 has 11 amino acids. The V end lost 2 bases, the J end lost 4 bases, and 3 bases lay between the germline ends. The CDR3 nucleotides are TGTGCCAGCAGCTTAACTTACGAGCAGTACTTC. Translation gives CASSLTYEQYF. Full variable domain (missing parts from reference TRBV7-2 and TRBJ2-7): GAGVSQSPSNKVTEKGKDVELRCDPISGHTALYWYRQSLGQGLEFLIYFQGNSAPDKSGLPSDRFSAERTGGSVSTLTIQRTQQEDSAVYLCASSLTYEQYFGPGTRLTVT.

This clone has just one count. V usage is TRBV5-1 and J usage is TRBJ1-6, with 7 bases that match TRBD1. The V and J ends lost 4 bases and 2 bases, in that order; junction bases with no gene match: 6. The CDR3 runs 16 residues. Germline-derived CDR1 and CDR2 are SGHRS and YFSETQ. The CDR3 DNA is TGCGCCAGCAGCCTAGGACAGGATACCTATAATTCACCCCTCCACTTT. It codes for CASSLGQDTYNSPLHF.

The chain combines TRBV6-6 with TRBJ2-7; 7 nucleotides match TRBD1. The J segment lost 6 bases and the V segment lost 5 bases, leaving 7 bases of the junction unmatched. The germline gives CDR1 MNHNY, CDR2 SVGAGI (reference sequence). The length of the CDR3 is 13 residues. The CDR3 nucleotides are TGTGCCAGCAGTAAGGGACAGCTGGGCGAGCAGTACTTC. Protein sequence: CASSKGQLGEQYF.

The V and J genes are TRBV19 and TRBJ2-3; TRBD2 agrees at 10 bases. Germline CDR1 reads LNHDA; CDR2 reads SQIVND (reference sequence). Losses at the gene ends were 3 bases for V and 6 bases for J; bases not matched to a gene: 9. CDR3 length equals 16 residues. CDR3 region: CASSIGVAGGHDTQYF. CDR3 bases: TGTGCCAGTAGTATCGGGGTAGCGGGGGGCCACGATACGCAGTATTTT.

The V and J genes are TRBV19 and TRBJ1-5; D is undetermined. The CDR3 sequence is 16 residues long. The germline CDR1 and CDR2 sequences are LNHDA and SQIVND (reference sequence). Deletions cut 2 bases from V and 0 bases from J, with 11 bases between. CDR3 region: CASSILGVYSNQPQHF. CDR3 nucleotide sequence: TGTGCCAGTAGTATACTCGGGGTCTATAGCAATCAGCCCCAGCATTTT.

The rearrangement links TRBV6-5 to TRBJ1-1; a possible D gene is TRBD1 (6 bases). Germline V gene data show CDR1 as MNHEY and CDR2 as SVGAGI. The length of the CDR3 is 14 residues. V lost 2 bases and J lost 2, with 9 bases in between. In DNA, the CDR3 is TGTGCCAGCAGTTACGGGGGGGCTAACACTGAAGCTTTCTTT. It translates to CASSYGGANTEAFF.

This clone occurred a few times. CDR3 coding DNA: TGTGCCAGCCATTGGGAGGATACGGAAAAACTGTTTTTT. Its protein is CASHWEDTEKLFF. The V and J genes are TRBV2 and TRBJ1-4; D remains ambiguous. This CDR3 region has 13 residues. The germline CDR1 and CDR2 sequences are SNHLY and FYNNEI. Trimming took 8 bases from V and 8 from J, leaving 15 bases between them. The full variable domain, in which reference TRBV2 and TRBJ1-4 provide the parts outside the CDR3, is EPEVTQTPSHQVTQMGQEVILRCVPISNHLYFYWYRQILGQKVEFLVSFYNNEISEKSEIFDDQFSVERPDGSNFTLKIRSTKLEDSAMYFCASHWEDTEKLFFGSGTQLSVL.

V is TRBV6-5 and J is TRBJ2-7; D call uncertain. Trimming took 6 bases from V and 3 from J, leaving 12 bases between them. Germline CDR1 and CDR2: MNHEY and SVGAGI. The CDR3 sequence is 13 residues long. DNA of the CDR3: TGTGCCAGCAGCCCGGCCGTTCTCTACGAGCAGTACTTC. It yields the protein CASSPAVLYEQYF.

V and J are TRBV6-5 and TRBJ2-7; D might be TRBD1 or TRBD2, each matching 7 bases. CDR1 and CDR2 from the germline V gene are MNHEY and SVGAGI. CDR3 size: 15 residues. V lost 5 bases and J 2 bases, leaving 16 bases between the germline ends. The CDR3 is CASSPRGGHTYEQYF. CDR3 nucleotides: TGTGCCAGCAGTCCCAGGGGGGGACATACCTACGAGCAGTACTTC.

The chain uses TRBV7-9 and TRBJ2-7, with TRBD1 matching 9 bases. This CDR3 spans 17 amino acids. V lost 0 bases and J lost 4; bases outside the gene matches: 10. In germline, CDR1 is SEHNR, CDR2 FQNEAQ (reference sequence). In DNA form, the CDR3 reads TGTGCCAGCAGCTTAGCGCGAAACAGGGGGCCAGGATACGAGCAGTACTTC. Amino acid sequence: CASSLARNRGPGYEQYF.

This chain links TRBV4-1 with TRBJ2-2; TRBD1 aligns across 10 bases. CDR1 is MGHRA, CDR2 YSYEKL, per germline. This CDR3 spans 17 amino acids. Trimming removed 3 bases from V and 5 bases from J; junction bases left unmatched: 9. CDR3 DNA sequence: TGCGCCAGCAGCCACCTGACAGGGGGCGTAAGGACCGGGGAGCTGTTTTTT. It yields the protein CASSHLTGGVRTGELFF.

The gene calls are TRBV7-6 and TRBJ1-2, with D hard to call. Between the trimmed V and J ends, which lost 5 bases and 4 bases, there was a span of 2 bases. This CDR3 region has 10 residues. Germline assignment: CDR1 SGHVS and CDR2 FNYEAQ. The CDR3 bases are TGTGCCAGCAGCACCTATGGCTACACCTTC. This gives the protein CASSTYGYTF.

The chain recombines TRBV5-1 with TRBJ2-1, with D uncertain. The germline V gene encodes CDR1 SGHRS and CDR2 YFSETQ. The CDR3 covers 13 residues. Trimming removed 1 base from V and 5 bases from J, with 7 bases in between. Here the CDR3 reads CASSLLGHNEQFF. The CDR3 DNA is TGCGCCAGCAGCTTGTTAGGGCACAATGAGCAGTTCTTC.